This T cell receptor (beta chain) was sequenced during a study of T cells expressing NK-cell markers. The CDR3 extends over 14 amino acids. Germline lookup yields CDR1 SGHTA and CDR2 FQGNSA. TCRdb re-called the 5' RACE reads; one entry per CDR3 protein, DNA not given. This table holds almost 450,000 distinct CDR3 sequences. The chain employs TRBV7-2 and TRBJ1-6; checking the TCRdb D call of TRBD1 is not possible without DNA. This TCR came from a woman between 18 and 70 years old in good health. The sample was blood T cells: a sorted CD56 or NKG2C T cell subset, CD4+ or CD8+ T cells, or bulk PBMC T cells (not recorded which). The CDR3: CASSLHRVESPLHF.